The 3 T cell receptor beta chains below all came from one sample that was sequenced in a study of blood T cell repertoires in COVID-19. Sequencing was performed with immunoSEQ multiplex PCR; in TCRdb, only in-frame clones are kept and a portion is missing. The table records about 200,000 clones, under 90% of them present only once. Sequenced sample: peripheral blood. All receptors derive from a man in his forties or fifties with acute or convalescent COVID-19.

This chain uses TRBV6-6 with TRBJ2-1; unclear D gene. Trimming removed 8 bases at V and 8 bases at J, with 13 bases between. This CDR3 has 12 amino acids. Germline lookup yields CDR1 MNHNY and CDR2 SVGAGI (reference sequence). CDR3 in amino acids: CASRGDFDEQFF. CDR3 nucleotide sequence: TGTGCCAGCCGAGGAGACTTCGATGAGCAGTTCTTC.

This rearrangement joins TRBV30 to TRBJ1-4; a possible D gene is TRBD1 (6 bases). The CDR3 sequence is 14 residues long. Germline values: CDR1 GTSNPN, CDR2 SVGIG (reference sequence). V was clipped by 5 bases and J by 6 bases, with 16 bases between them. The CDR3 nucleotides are TGTGCCTGGGCCTGGGGGCAGCCCTATGAAAAACTGTTTTTT. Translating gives CAWAWGQPYEKLFF.

As DNA, the CDR3 is TGTGCCAGTAGTATAGGTCAGGGGGTCGGGGAGCAGTTCTTC. Its protein product is CASSIGQGVGEQFF. This chain joins TRBV19 and TRBJ2-1; the match to TRBD1 covers 7 bases. Trimming cost V 1 base and J 10 bases; bases outside gene matches: 7. The CDR3 totals 14 residues. Germline loops: CDR1 LNHDA, CDR2 SQIVND (reference sequence).